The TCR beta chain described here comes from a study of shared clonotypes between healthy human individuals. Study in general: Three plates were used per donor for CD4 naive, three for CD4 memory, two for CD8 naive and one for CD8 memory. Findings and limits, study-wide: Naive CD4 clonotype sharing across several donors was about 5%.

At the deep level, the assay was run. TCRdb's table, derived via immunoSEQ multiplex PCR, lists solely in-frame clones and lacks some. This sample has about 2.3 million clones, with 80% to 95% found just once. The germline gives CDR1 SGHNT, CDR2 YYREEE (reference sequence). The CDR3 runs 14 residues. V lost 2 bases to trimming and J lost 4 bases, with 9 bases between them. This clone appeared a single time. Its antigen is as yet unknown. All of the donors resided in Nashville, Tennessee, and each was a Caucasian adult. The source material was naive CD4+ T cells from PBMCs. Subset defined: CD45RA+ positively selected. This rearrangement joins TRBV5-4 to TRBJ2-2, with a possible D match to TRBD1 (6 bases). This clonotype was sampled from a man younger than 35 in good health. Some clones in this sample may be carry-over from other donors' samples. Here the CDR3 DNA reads TGTGCCAGCAGCTTCCGGGACATCACCGGGGAGCTGTTTTTT. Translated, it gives CASSFRDITGELFF.